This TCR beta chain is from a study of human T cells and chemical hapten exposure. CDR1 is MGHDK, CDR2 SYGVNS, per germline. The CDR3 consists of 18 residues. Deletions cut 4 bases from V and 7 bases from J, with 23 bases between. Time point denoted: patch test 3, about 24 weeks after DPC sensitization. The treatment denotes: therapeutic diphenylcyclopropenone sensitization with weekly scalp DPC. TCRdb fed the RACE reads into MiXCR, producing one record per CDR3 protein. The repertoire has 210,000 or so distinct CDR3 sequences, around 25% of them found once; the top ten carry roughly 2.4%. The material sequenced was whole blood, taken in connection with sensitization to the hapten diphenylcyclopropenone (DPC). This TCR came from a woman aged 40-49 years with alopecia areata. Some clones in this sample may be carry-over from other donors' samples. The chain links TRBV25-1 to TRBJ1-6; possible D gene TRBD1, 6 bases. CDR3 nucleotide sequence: TGTGCCAGCAGTGCCCGATGGGGGCCGCCCGGTGGGAATTCACCCCTCCACTTT. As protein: CASSARWGPPGGNSPLHF.